This T cell receptor beta chain was identified during a study of blood T cell repertoires in COVID-19. Study-wide background: Sample material is recorded as cDNA or gDNA derived from T cells, B-cell-depleted T cells, or PBMCs.

Source study methods: Amplification from reference gene primers served as the basis for estimated nucleated cell counts. Clones were sequenced by immunoSEQ multiplex PCR, and TCRdb holds only the in-frame ones, with some missing. The DNA gave D and trimming, while V, J and clone size come from that table. The repertoire has 120,000 or so clones, around 85% of them found once; the top ten carry 16%. V was trimmed by 0 bases and J by 3 bases, leaving 15 bases between them. This CDR3 spans 17 amino acids. Germline CDR1 and CDR2: MGHRA and YSYEKL. The chain joins TRBV4-1 to TRBJ2-1; D might be TRBD2 (6 bases). This clonotype originated in a woman between 45 and 60 years old with acute or convalescent COVID-19. The sequencing input was peripheral blood. The CDR3 protein is CASSQEGGQGGYNEQFF. The CDR3 DNA sequence: TGCGCCAGCAGCCAAGAAGGAGGCCAGGGAGGCTACAATGAGCAGTTCTTC.